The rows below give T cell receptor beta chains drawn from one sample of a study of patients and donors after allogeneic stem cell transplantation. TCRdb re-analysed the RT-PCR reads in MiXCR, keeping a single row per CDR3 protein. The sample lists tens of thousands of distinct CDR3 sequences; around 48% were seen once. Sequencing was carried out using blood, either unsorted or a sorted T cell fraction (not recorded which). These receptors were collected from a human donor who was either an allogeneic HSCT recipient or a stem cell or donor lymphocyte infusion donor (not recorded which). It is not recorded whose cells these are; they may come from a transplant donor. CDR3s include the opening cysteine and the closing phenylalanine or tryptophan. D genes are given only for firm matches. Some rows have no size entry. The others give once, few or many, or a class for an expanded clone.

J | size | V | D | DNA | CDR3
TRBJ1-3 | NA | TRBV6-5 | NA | TGTGCCAGCAGGCTGCTAAACACCATATATTTT | CASRLLNTIYF
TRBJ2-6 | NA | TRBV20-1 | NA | TGCAGTGCCGCGGGGATCTCTGGGGCCAACGTCCTGACTTTC | CSAAGISGANVLTF
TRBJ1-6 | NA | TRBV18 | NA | TGTGCCAGCTCACCCCGTGAGGAGGCGGACGGTTCACCCCTCCACTTT | CASSPREEADGSPLHF
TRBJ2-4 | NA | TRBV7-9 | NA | TGTGCCAGCAGCCGACCTGTAGCCAAAAACATTCAGTACTTC | CASSRPVAKNIQYF
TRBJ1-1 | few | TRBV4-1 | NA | TGCGCCAGCAGCCCCCTAGACAGGATGAACACTGAAGCTTTCTTT | CASSPLDRMNTEAFF
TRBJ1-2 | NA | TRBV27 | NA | TGTGCCAGCAGTTTATCCAAGGGTAGCAACTATGGCTACACCTTC | CASSLSKGSNYGYTF
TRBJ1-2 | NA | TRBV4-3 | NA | TGCGCCAGCAGCCAAGGACAGCCTAACTATGGCTACACCTTC | CASSQGQPNYGYTF
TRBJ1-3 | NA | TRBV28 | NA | TGTGCCAGCAGTTCATCCGAGTGGGGTGCTAGAAGAAACACCATATATTTT | CASSSSEWGARRNTIYF
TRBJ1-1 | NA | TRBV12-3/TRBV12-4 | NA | TGTGCCAGCAGTTTGGGCGCGGCCAACGGTGAAGCTTTCTTT | CASSLGAANGEAFF
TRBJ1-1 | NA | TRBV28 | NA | TGTGCCTCGGAAGGGGTAACTGAAGCTTTCTTT | CASEGVTEAFF
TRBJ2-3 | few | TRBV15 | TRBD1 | TGTGCCACCAGCTTACGACAGGGCGGCACAGATACGCAGTATTTT | CATSLRQGGTDTQYF
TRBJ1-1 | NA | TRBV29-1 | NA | TGCAGCGTGGGCGCCGTGGTCGGACGGGGGAAAGCTTTCTTT | CSVGAVVGRGKAFF
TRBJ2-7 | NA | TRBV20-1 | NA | TGCAGTGCTAGAGCGGGTCCACTTTTGGGGCAGTACTTC | CSARAGPLLGQYF
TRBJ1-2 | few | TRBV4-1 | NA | TGCGCCAGCAGCCAAGTCTTCCCCCCTTTGGCTAACTATGGCTACACCTTC | CASSQVFPPLANYGYTF
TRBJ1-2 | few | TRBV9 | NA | TGTGCCAGCAGCCCCCGGGACGGAGGGAGCTATGGCTACACCTTC | CASSPRDGGSYGYTF
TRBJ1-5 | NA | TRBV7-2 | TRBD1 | TGTGCCAGCAGCTTACTAGCGGGACAGGCGCATCAGCCCCAGCATTTT | CASSLLAGQAHQPQHF
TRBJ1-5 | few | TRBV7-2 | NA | TGTGCCAGCAGCGCGGGGGGTCAGCCCCAGCATTTT | CASSAGGQPQHF
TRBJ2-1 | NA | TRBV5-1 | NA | TGCGCCAGCAGCTGGACTCCTAACGGTTACAATGAGCAGTTCTTC | CASSWTPNGYNEQFF
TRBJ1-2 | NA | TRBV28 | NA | TGTGCCAGTAAACCTGACACGAGGGGCTACACCTTC | CASKPDTRGYTF
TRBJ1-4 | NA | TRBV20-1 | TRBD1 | TGCAGTGTCACGACAGGGGGGTATAACGAAAAACTGTTTTTT | CSVTTGGYNEKLFF
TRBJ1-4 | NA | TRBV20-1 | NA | TGCAGTGCTTCCGGGACACCTAATGAAAAACTGTTTTTT | CSASGTPNEKLFF